The sequence of this T cell receptor (beta chain) was determined in a study of breast tumors, draining lymph nodes, adjacent tissues. Using its own MiXCR run on the multiplex PCR reads, TCRdb lists one record per CDR3 protein. The sample lists around 230,000 distinct CDR3 sequences, less than 40% occurring once. Of note for this clonotype: What it binds is unknown. Because the CDR3 is missing its conserved closing phenylalanine or tryptophan, this is likely a read error. It is unclear where the CDR3 begins or ends on the DNA, so no DNA is shown, and the CDR3 is as TCRdb lists it.

The lymph nodes were axillary draining lymph nodes from breast cancer patients. General observations from the study: The data were judged consistent with most tumor T cells coming from lymph node and expanding in tumor. Tumor TCR diversity was below lymph nodes but above nontumor tissue. Tumor and nontumor repertoires were significantly more similar in luminal-like than in basal-like breast cancer.

The CDR3 extends over 12 residues, inclusive of both ends. Germline-derived CDR1 and CDR2 are LNHDA and SQIVND (reference sequence). The sample was axillary lymph node tissue. The TCR comes from a female donor with breast cancer. Some clones in this sample may be carry-over from other donors' samples. The V and J genes are TRBV19 and TRBJ1-5. The CDR3 reads CASSISNQPRHS.